The 32 T cell receptor beta chains given below trace back to one sample, sequenced in a study of shared clonotypes between healthy human individuals. Measured with immunoSEQ multiplex PCR; TCRdb has only the in-frame clones, and not every one. The table includes some 2,100,000 clones, almost 96% detected once. Sequences were obtained from naive CD4+ T cells sorted from blood. As for subset: CD45RA+ positively selected. These receptors originate from a man in his late teens or twenties in good health.

The V and J genes are TRBV7-6 and TRBJ2-3, with D hard to call. Germline V gives CDR1 SGHVS, CDR2 FNYEAQ. The V and J ends lost 5 bases and 0 bases respectively, with 12 bases between them. The CDR3 has 15 amino acids. The CDR3 loop reads CASSLKAQSTDTQYF. CDR3 nucleotides: TGTGCCAGCAGCCTAAAGGCCCAAAGCACAGATACGCAGTATTTT.

For this clone: Other DNA sequences within the sample encode an identical CDR3. The CDR3 sequence: CASSFDNQPQHF. In DNA, the CDR3 is TGTGCCAGCAGCTTCGACAATCAGCCCCAGCATTTT. J is TRBJ1-5 and V is TRBV5-4; D unclear. The CDR3 sequence is 12 residues long. Per the germline V gene, CDR1 is SGHNT and CDR2 is YYREEE (reference sequence). Deletions cut 2 bases from V and 3 bases from J, with 3 bases between.

This sequence joins TRBV9 and TRBJ2-3; D is unclear. Per germline, CDR1 SGDLS and CDR2 YYNGEE. This CDR3 region has 12 residues. Trimming took 3 bases from V and 5 from J, leaving 7 bases between them. The CDR3 nucleotides read TGTGCCAGCAGCGCCACCTTAGATACGCAGTATTTT. As protein: CASSATLDTQYF.

This chain links TRBV5-6 with TRBJ2-5; 9 positions agree with TRBD1. Germline-derived CDR1 and CDR2 are SGHDT and YYEEEE. Germline trimming cut 1 base from V and 5 bases from J; bases unmatched to any gene: 12. The CDR3 runs 17 residues. The DNA for the CDR3 is TGTGCCAGCAGCTTGACAGGACAGGGGCGTGGAGGGGAGACCCAGTACTTC. This gives the protein CASSLTGQGRGGETQYF. Combining the CDR3 with reference TRBV5-6 and TRBJ2-5 gives the whole variable domain DAGVTQSPTHLIKTRGQQVTLRCSPKSGHDTVSWYQQALGQGPQFIFQYYEEEERQRGNFPDRFSGHQFPNYSSELNVNALLLGDSALYLCASSLTGQGRGGETQYFGPGTRLLVL.

This rearrangement joins TRBV4-3 to TRBJ2-5; no clear D. The CDR3 consists of 16 residues. In germline, CDR1 is LGHNA, CDR2 YSLEER. V lost 0 bases and J 2 bases, leaving 13 bases between the germline ends. CDR3 bases: TGCGCCAGCAGCCAAGACCGGGTGGTGGGGCAAGAGACCCAGTACTTC. It is translated as CASSQDRVVGQETQYF.

The V and J genes are TRBV5-1 and TRBJ1-3; 7 bases match TRBD1. Germline CDR1 is SGHRS and CDR2 is YFSETQ. The CDR3 runs 15 residues. The J segment lost 3 bases and the V segment lost 6 bases, leaving 9 bases of the junction unmatched. In DNA, the CDR3 is TGCGCCAGCACATATGACAGGGATGTTGGAAACACCATATATTTT. Translation gives CASTYDRDVGNTIYF.

The rearrangement links TRBV11-3 to TRBJ2-7; tentatively, D is TRBD1 or TRBD2 (5 bases each). The CDR3 covers 14 residues. V lost 5 bases to trimming and J lost 5 bases, with 16 bases between them. Germline lookup yields CDR1 SGHNT and CDR2 YENEEA. This CDR3 is CASSPPGRDDEQYF. The CDR3 nucleotides are TGTGCCAGCAGCCCCCCCGGCAGGGACGACGAGCAGTACTTC.

The chain combines TRBV4-3 with TRBJ2-1; 8 positions match TRBD1. J was trimmed by 12 bases and V by 0 bases; bases with no gene match: 4. Per germline, CDR1 LGHNA and CDR2 YSLEER. The CDR3 runs to 13 residues. In DNA, the CDR3 is TGCGCCAGCAGCCAAGAGACAGGGGTACGGCAGTTCTTC. Its protein is CASSQETGVRQFF.

The chain joins TRBV9 to TRBJ2-1; TRBD2 matches at 7 bases. The CDR3 is 15 residues long. The J segment lost 4 bases and the V segment lost 0 bases, leaving 4 bases of the junction unmatched. Germline V lookup: CDR1 SGDLS, CDR2 YYNGEE. CDR3 amino acids: CASSVASGQYNEQFF. CDR3 nucleotide sequence: TGTGCCAGCAGCGTAGCTAGCGGTCAATACAATGAGCAGTTCTTC.

Concerning this clone: The same CDR3 is also encoded by other DNA sequences in this sample. CDR3 DNA: TGTGCCAGCAGCCGAGAAAATGAGCAGTTCTTC. Translating it yields CASSRENEQFF. The chain links TRBV7-9 to TRBJ2-1; D not certain. This CDR3 has 11 residues. V dropped 5 bases and J dropped 7 bases, with 6 bases sitting between them. Germline CDR1 SEHNR, CDR2 FQNEAQ (reference sequence).

Turning to this clone: Other nucleotide sequences in the sample specify the same CDR3. This sequence joins TRBV5-1 and TRBJ1-5, with 7 nucleotides matching TRBD1. Trimming cost V 4 bases and J 5 bases; bases outside gene matches: 3. Looked up from germline, CDR1 is SGHRS and CDR2 is YFSETQ. This CDR3 has 13 residues. CDR3 in amino acids: CASSRDRDQPQHF. The CDR3 coding sequence is TGCGCCAGCAGCCGGGACAGAGATCAGCCCCAGCATTTT.

This clone has more than one count but fewer than ten. This chain links TRBV6-5 with TRBJ2-2, with D unclear. Trimming took off 6 bases at V and 1 base at J, with 9 bases between the two ends. CDR3 length equals 14 residues. Germline CDR1 is MNHEY and CDR2 is SVGAGI. DNA for the CDR3: TGTGCCAGCAGATGGCACCTGAACACCGGGGAGCTGTTTTTT. Its translation: CASRWHLNTGELFF.

The V gene is TRBV7-2, the J gene TRBJ2-2, with 14 bases fitting TRBD2. Germline assignment: CDR1 SGHTA and CDR2 FQGNSA. The CDR3 loop spans 19 amino acids. After removal of 2 bases from V and 4 bases from J, the junction contained 9 bases not matched to a gene. Written as DNA, the CDR3 is TGTGCCAGCAGCTTAAACGGACTAGCGGGAGGAGGGGGCACCGGGGAGCTGTTTTTT. It encodes CASSLNGLAGGGGTGELFF.

V usage is TRBV4-1 and J usage is TRBJ1-3, with 9 bases fitting TRBD1. Germline CDR1 reads MGHRA; CDR2 reads YSYEKL. V lost 0 bases, J lost 9 bases, and 15 bases stayed unmatched. This CDR3 spans 18 amino acids. The CDR3 reads CASSQDRGQGNLVSTIYF. The CDR3 DNA follows: TGCGCCAGCAGCCAAGATAGGGGACAGGGCAACCTTGTGAGCACCATATATTTT.

The V and J genes are TRBV7-2 and TRBJ2-3; D is undetermined. Germline lookup yields CDR1 SGHTA and CDR2 FQGNSA. V was trimmed by 2 bases and J by 7 bases, leaving 10 bases between them. This CDR3 is 13 amino acids long. The CDR3 sequence: CASSLIASYTQYF. The CDR3 coding sequence is TGTGCCAGCAGCTTAATCGCCAGCTATACGCAGTATTTT.

The V and J genes are TRBV29-1 and TRBJ1-2; TRBD1 matches at 9 bases. There are 12 residues in the CDR3. Trimming took 7 bases from V and 7 from J; bases not matched to a gene: 7. CDR1 and CDR2 (germline): SQVTM, ANQGSEA. Written as DNA, the CDR3 is TGCAGCGCAGACAGGGGGGTCTCTGGCTACACCTTC. It codes for CSADRGVSGYTF.

The V call is TRBV10-3, the J call TRBJ1-2; 9 bases line up with TRBD1. The CDR3 runs 13 residues. Per germline, CDR1 ENHRY and CDR2 SYGVKD. The V gene end was trimmed by 11 bases and the J gene end by 8 bases; junction bases not matched to a gene: 12. The CDR3 region is CAAGPQGARGYTF. The DNA of the CDR3 is TGTGCCGCTGGACCACAGGGGGCGCGAGGCTACACCTTC.

The chain has TRBV30 and TRBJ2-3; TRBD2 is a possible D gene (5 bases). The CDR3 sequence is 14 residues long. With 3 bases removed from V and 3 bases from J, the gap between germline ends came to 13 bases. Germline V lookup: CDR1 GTSNPN, CDR2 SVGIG (reference sequence). CDR3 residues: CAWRLVTSTDTQYF. For the CDR3, the DNA is TGTGCCTGGAGACTAGTTACCTCAACAGATACGCAGTATTTT.

For this clone: In the same sample, other DNA sequences code for this CDR3. This chain connects TRBV5-1 to TRBJ1-2; perhaps TRBD1 as D (5 bases). CDR1 and CDR2 (germline): SGHRS, YFSETQ. Trimming took 2 bases from V and 4 from J, leaving 6 bases between them. The CDR3 runs to 12 residues. For the CDR3, the DNA is TGCGCCAGCAGCTTTACAGGCTATGGCTACACCTTC. It yields the protein CASSFTGYGYTF. Looking up the rest from reference TRBV5-1 and TRBJ1-2 gives the full variable domain: KAGVTQTPRYLIKTRGQQVTLSCSPISGHRSVSWYQQTPGQGLQFLFEYFSETQRNKGNFPGRFSGRQFSNSRSEMNVSTLELGDSALYLCASSFTGYGYTFGSGTRLTVV.

The chain has TRBV4-2 and TRBJ2-1; 14 bases fit TRBD2. CDR1 and CDR2 from the germline V gene are LGHNA and YNFKEQ. V shed 0 bases, J shed 7 bases, and the junction held 5 bases outside the gene matches. The CDR3 consists of 17 residues. Here the CDR3 reads CASSQEATSGGANEQFF. DNA of the CDR3: TGTGCCAGCAGCCAAGAGGCGACTAGCGGGGGGGCAAATGAGCAGTTCTTC.

This clone was counted a few times. The V gene is TRBV9, the J gene TRBJ1-1; D is uncertain. Trimming stripped 4 bases from V and 0 bases from J, with 13 bases between. The CDR3 totals 15 residues. Germline values: CDR1 SGDLS, CDR2 YYNGEE. The CDR3 DNA is TGTGCCAGCAGCCCAAGTTTCCTAATGAACACTGAAGCTTTCTTT. It is translated as CASSPSFLMNTEAFF.

This sequence joins TRBV14 and TRBJ1-1; D perhaps matches TRBD1 (5 bases). Trimming shortened V by 0 bases and J by 2 bases, and 7 bases separated the two germline ends. CDR3 length equals 14 residues. Germline V gives CDR1 SGHDN, CDR2 FVKESK. The CDR3 region is CASSQEGRNTEAFF. CDR3 bases: TGTGCCAGCAGCCAAGAGGGGCGAAACACTGAAGCTTTCTTT.

This clone was recorded only once. The DNA for the CDR3 is TGTGCCAGCAGCTTAGGCGGGGGAGGCGGCACTGAAGCTTTCTTT. It specifies CASSLGGGGGTEAFF. The chain combines TRBV7-2 with TRBJ1-1, with D possibly matching TRBD1 (5 bases). Trimming cost V 1 base and J 4 bases, with 13 bases left between them. The CDR3 has 15 residues. CDR1 and CDR2 (germline): SGHTA, FQGNSA.

A word on this clone: Different DNA sequences within this sample yield the same CDR3. The chain couples TRBV10-3 to TRBJ2-7; TRBD1 matches at 8 bases. The J segment lost 3 bases and the V segment lost 5 bases, leaving 6 bases of the junction unmatched. The CDR3 is made up of 14 amino acids. CDR1 and CDR2 from the germline V gene are ENHRY and SYGVKD. This chain's CDR3 is CAISTGTGDYEQYF. In nucleotides, the CDR3 is TGTGCCATCAGTACCGGGACAGGAGACTACGAGCAGTACTTC.

About this clone itself: One end of the junction is discordant with germline, which a read error may explain. The chain is built from TRBV7-7 and TRBJ2-2; the D is unclear. The CDR3 consists of 15 residues. Germline CDR1 is SSHAT and CDR2 is FNYEAQ (reference sequence). In DNA, the CDR3 is TGTGCTAGCAGACCAACAGAGACGGGCGTAGGGGAGCTGTTTTTT. Protein sequence: CASRPTETGVGELFF.

V usage is TRBV5-1 and J usage is TRBJ2-7, with D perhaps TRBD1 or TRBD2 (5 bases each). Germline CDR1 SGHRS, CDR2 YFSETQ. Deletions cut 4 bases from V and 0 bases from J, with 14 bases between. This CDR3 has 15 amino acids. CDR3 region: CASSVTGTSSYEQYF. In DNA form, the CDR3 reads TGCGCCAGCAGCGTAACCGGGACCAGCTCCTACGAGCAGTACTTC.

The count of this clone is one. V gene TRBV7-9 combines with J gene TRBJ1-2, with D tentatively TRBD1 (5 bases). The CDR3 has 16 residues. Looked up from germline, CDR1 is SEHNR and CDR2 is FQNEAQ (reference sequence). The V gene lost 0 bases and the J gene lost 2 bases, with 13 bases spanning the gap. The CDR3 nucleotides are TGTGCCAGCAGCTTAGCTTCCGGGGCAGGAAACTATGGCTACACCTTC. As protein: CASSLASGAGNYGYTF. Combining the CDR3 with reference TRBV7-9 and TRBJ1-2 gives the whole variable domain DTGVSQNPRHKITKRGQNVTFRCDPISEHNRLYWYRQTLGQGPEFLTYFQNEAQLEKSRLLSDRFSAERPKGSFSTLEIQRTEQGDSAMYLCASSLASGAGNYGYTFGSGTRLTVV.

V is TRBV10-1 and J is TRBJ1-1; D gene uncertain. V shed 0 bases and J shed 4 bases, with 6 bases lying between them. The CDR3 runs 13 residues. From germline, CDR1 is WNHNN and CDR2 SYGVQD (reference sequence). For the CDR3, the DNA is TGCGCCAGCAGTGAGTCGCTTGGCACTGAAGCTTTCTTT. Its translation is CASSESLGTEAFF.

The table lists this clone with a count of one. This chain joins TRBV19 and TRBJ2-7; D gene uncertain. CDR3 size: 12 residues. Trimming removed 0 bases at V and 8 bases at J, with 8 bases between. Germline CDR1 reads LNHDA; CDR2 reads SQIVND (reference sequence). The CDR3 here is CASSIDPRKQYF. The CDR3 DNA is TGTGCCAGTAGTATAGATCCCCGGAAGCAGTACTTC.

The chain combines TRBV5-1 with TRBJ1-1, with 10 bases lining up with TRBD1. This CDR3 has 15 residues. After removal of 4 bases from V and 2 bases from J, the junction contained 5 bases not matched to a gene. The germline CDR1 and CDR2 sequences are SGHRS and YFSETQ. In DNA, the CDR3 is TGCGCCAGCAGCCCGGGGGACAGGGGTAACACTGAAGCTTTCTTT. Amino acid sequence: CASSPGDRGNTEAFF.

The J gene is TRBJ1-5, the V gene TRBV20-1; D ambiguous. Trimming pared 4 bases from V and 9 bases from J, leaving 7 bases between. This CDR3 comprises 10 residues. Germline-derived CDR1 and CDR2 are DFQATT and SNEGSKA (reference sequence). The CDR3, as DNA: TGCAGTGCTACGGGTTTGCCCCAGCATTTT. Translation: CSATGLPQHF.

The chain carries TRBV29-1 and TRBJ1-1, with D uncertain. CDR3 size: 14 residues. Germline CDR1 and CDR2: SQVTM and ANQGSEA. The V and J ends lost 4 bases and 1 base respectively, with 13 bases between them. CDR3 protein: CSVVPRLGNTEAFF. CDR3 nucleotide sequence: TGCAGCGTTGTCCCTCGGTTGGGGAACACTGAAGCTTTCTTT.